This TCR beta chain was profiled in a study of blood T cell repertoires in COVID-19. On the study more broadly: Donors in the United States, Italy and Spain gave samples during acute or convalescent COVID-19. PBMCs, B-cell-depleted T cells, or T cells were the source of the cDNA or gDNA that made up the material.

Per the germline V gene, CDR1 is SGHTA and CDR2 is FQGTGA. Trimming took 9 bases from V and 0 from J, leaving 12 bases between them. CDR3 size: 13 residues. Patients from Seattle were sampled longitudinally, starting during active infection. Original analysis: Counts of nucleated cells, estimated from reference gene primer amplification, were obtained. Measured with immunoSEQ multiplex PCR; TCRdb has only the in-frame clones, and not every one. That table furnishes V, J and clone size, whereas the DNA furnished D and trimming. The data hold roughly 250,000 clones, with roughly 84% observed a single time.

The V and J genes are TRBV7-3 and TRBJ2-7; D possibly corresponds to TRBD1 (5 bases). The clonotype was recovered from a human donor with COVID-19, enrolled during active disease. The donor label of this sample is uncertain. The sample consisted of peripheral blood. The CDR3 nucleotides are TGTGCCAGTGCCCCAGGGTCCTCCTACGAGCAGTACTTC. This sequence encodes CASAPGSSYEQYF.